Presented here are 14 T cell receptor beta chains from one specimen sequenced in a study of beta chain features in type 1 diabetes. General study points: Type 1 diabetes patients had moderately but significantly shorter TCRB CDR3s in all four CD4+ subsets.

Antigen specificity for these receptors is unknown. The whole isolated RNA underwent reverse transcription, so sequencing captured expressed TCRB transcripts. The data were produced by immunoSEQ multiplex PCR, yet TCRdb's version contains in-frame clones alone and is incomplete. The table lists 100,000 to 150,000 clones, 15% to 20% of them singletons. The sequencing input was central memory CD4+ T cells from blood. These receptors were taken from a man younger than 35 with type 1 diabetes.

The V gene is TRBV6-1, the J gene TRBJ1-5; D is undetermined. This CDR3 spans 13 amino acids. Germline CDR1 reads MNHNS; CDR2 reads SASEGT. Trimming stripped 1 base from V and 8 bases from J, with 9 bases between. The chain's CDR3 is CASSEGPTEPQHF. CDR3 DNA: TGTGCCAGCAGTGAAGGCCCCACCGAGCCCCAGCATTTT.

This chain connects TRBV29-1 to TRBJ2-7; 7 bases map to TRBD2. The trim removed 7 bases at V and 5 bases at J, leaving 11 bases unmatched. The CDR3 has 13 residues. Germline V CDR1 and CDR2: SQVTM, ANQGSEA. In nucleotides, the CDR3 is TGCAGCGGGGGGAGGGAGACCCCCCACGAGCAGTACTTC. Translated: CSGGRETPHEQYF.

The V and J genes are TRBV7-2 and TRBJ1-2; 7 bases fit TRBD1. The CDR3 has 15 amino acids. Germline V gene sequence: CDR1 SGHTA, CDR2 FQGNSA. J was trimmed by 3 bases and V by 5 bases; bases with no gene match: 9. CDR3 residues: CASSTYLGTDYGYTF. In DNA, the CDR3 is TGTGCCAGCAGCACCTACCTCGGGACAGACTATGGCTACACCTTC.

This chain links TRBV29-1 with TRBJ2-7, with D possibly being TRBD1 (5 bases). V shed 7 bases and J shed 3 bases, with 13 bases lying between them. This CDR3 comprises 12 residues. Germline CDR1 is SQVTM and CDR2 is ANQGSEA. The CDR3 DNA sequence: TGCAGCGGCGTCCGTGACAGCTACGAGCAGTACTTC. It codes for CSGVRDSYEQYF.

The rearrangement joins TRBV30 to TRBJ2-3, with 7 bases that match TRBD1. Looked up from germline, CDR1 is GTSNPN and CDR2 is SVGIG (reference sequence). The trim removed 1 base at V and 2 bases at J, leaving 3 bases unmatched. The CDR3 spans 14 residues. Here the CDR3 reads CAWSGGQYTDTQYF. CDR3 bases: TGTGCCTGGAGTGGGGGACAGTACACAGATACGCAGTATTTT.

A word on this clone: This may be a read error, as it is one base from a much larger clone. J is TRBJ1-1 and V is TRBV7-3; D unclear. V lost 2 bases, J lost 1 base, and 5 bases lay in between. The germline CDR1 and CDR2 sequences are SGHTA and FQGTGA. This CDR3 spans 13 amino acids. Written as DNA, the CDR3 is TGTGCCAGCAGCTTAGTGGAGAACACTGAAGCTTTCTTT. Residues: CASSLVENTEAFF.

This rearrangement joins TRBV2 to TRBJ2-2; D unresolved. V lost 1 base and J 6 bases, leaving 9 bases between the germline ends. CDR1 is SNHLY, CDR2 FYNNEI, per germline. The CDR3 contains 14 residues. The CDR3 DNA follows: TGTGCCAGCAGTGAAGGCAGGACGGCCGGGGAGCTGTTTTTT. Its protein product is CASSEGRTAGELFF.

A few counts support this clone. Its ends do not fully match the called genes, so a read error is possible. Distinct nucleotide sequences in the sample also encode this CDR3. This chain uses TRBV29-1 with TRBJ1-2, with no clear D. The CDR3 has 14 amino acids. CDR1 SQVTM and CDR2 ANQGSEA come from the germline V gene. The CDR3 sequence: CSVEDGFPNYGYTF. The CDR3 bases are TGCAGCGTCGAAGACGGGTTCCCCAACTATGGCTACACCTTC.

J is TRBJ1-5 and V is TRBV27, with unresolved D. The CDR3 is made up of 14 amino acids. V was shortened by 1 base and J by 0 bases, with 4 bases between the two germline ends. In germline, CDR1 is MNHEY, CDR2 SMNVEV (reference sequence). The CDR3 coding sequence is TGTGCCAGCAGTTTATTGAATAGCAATCAGCCCCAGCATTTT. Amino acids: CASSLLNSNQPQHF.

The rearrangement joins TRBV30 to TRBJ1-1, with a weak D call TRBD1 (5 bases). CDR3 length: 14 amino acids. Trimming shortened V by 0 bases and J by 8 bases, and 16 bases separated the two germline ends. CDR1 and CDR2 from the germline V gene are GTSNPN and SVGIG (reference sequence). CDR3 residues: CAWSVQAVRSEAFF. For the CDR3, the DNA is TGTGCCTGGAGTGTACAGGCTGTACGGTCCGAAGCTTTCTTT.

This clone has more than one count but fewer than ten. V usage is TRBV27 and J usage is TRBJ1-2; D gene unclear. The CDR3 consists of 13 residues. V gave up 5 bases and J gave up 6 bases, with 13 bases separating them. Germline V gives CDR1 MNHEY, CDR2 SMNVEV (reference sequence). CDR3 sequence: CASSPLSGNGYTF. The DNA of the CDR3 is TGTGCCAGCAGTCCCCTTTCGGGGAATGGCTACACCTTC.

CDR3 DNA sequence: TGTGCCAGCAGCTTAGTGTCGGGAGGGTACGAGCAGTACTTC. Its translation is CASSLVSGGYEQYF. This chain uses TRBV7-2 with TRBJ2-7; 8 bases map to TRBD2. The CDR3 runs to 14 residues. CDR1 SGHTA and CDR2 FQGNSA come from the germline V gene. After removal of 1 base from V and 4 bases from J, the junction contained 3 bases not matched to a gene.

This clone was seen a few times. In DNA form, the CDR3 reads TGTGCCAGCAGACAGACTAGCGGACCCACAGATACGCAGTATTTT. Translating gives CASRQTSGPTDTQYF. This chain uses TRBV2 with TRBJ2-3; TRBD2 matches at 9 bases. The V and J ends lost 6 bases and 2 bases, in that order; junction bases with no gene match: 6. CDR3 length: 15 residues. The V gene's germline CDR1 is SNHLY and CDR2 FYNNEI.

This clone occurred a few times. The rearrangement links TRBV30 to TRBJ1-3; D uncertain. The CDR3 consists of 15 residues. Trimming shortened V by 1 base and J by 0 bases, and 10 bases separated the two germline ends. Germline lookup yields CDR1 GTSNPN and CDR2 SVGIG (reference sequence). CDR3 protein: CAWSAGRSSGNTIYF. For the CDR3, the DNA is TGTGCCTGGAGTGCTGGACGGAGCTCTGGAAACACCATATATTTT.